This T cell receptor beta chain comes out of a study of blood T cell repertoires in COVID-19 (dated by TCRdb to the early 2020s). The study in broad terms: The collaborator samples originated in the United States, Italy and Spain and spanned the acute and convalescent phases of COVID-19. The material from the prospective study consisted of cDNA or gDNA derived from T cells, B-cell-depleted T cells, or PBMCs. The dataset comprised deeply sampled blood TCRbeta repertoires from subjects exposed to, actively infected with, or recovered from COVID-19. A freely available public database, intended as a resource for researchers studying the immune response to SARS-CoV-2, is where the repertoires were released. The samples were drawn from two sources: the first 160 participants of the ongoing ImmuneRACE study, and 1,254 subjects contributed by 6 global collaborators. Sample metadata almost always included a de-identified subject ID, COVID-19 status, age in years and sex. Where available, HLA class I and class II types were taken from metadata supplied by the sample provider and were not determined by assay-based typing.

Points on this clone: Its antigen is not yet known. No qualities accompany the bases; no much larger clone lies one base away.

One collaborating source in Seattle enrolled patients during active infection and followed them longitudinally through the course of disease. Whole blood was collected in K2EDTA tubes by collaborating institutions according to the institutions' own protocols. For TCRbeta analysis, collaborator samples were shipped as frozen whole blood, as isolated PBMCs, or as DNA extracted from either sample type. Findings and caveats that apply to the study as a whole: The quantity of clinical and demographic metadata differed by source and by participant and was supplied without curation.

The immunoSEQ Assay, a bias-controlled multiplex PCR, was used to amplify TCRbeta CDR3 regions from genomic DNA. The original methods were these. The number of nucleated cells in each sample was estimated from the amplification of reference gene primers within the assay. To quantify the absolute abundance of each unique TCRbeta CDR3 rearrangement, sequence reads were collapsed and filtered. For each sample, productive Simpson clonality was calculated by taking the square root of Simpson's diversity index across productive rearrangements. The immuneACCESS repertoire file appears here via TCRdb, limited to in-frame rearrangements. These files lack a portion of the clones; in checked studies, under half of the deficit traces to unresolved V genes, and the cause of the others is not known. The V and J calls and clone size come from that table; D and trimming were worked out from the DNA. The sample records over 200,000 clones, about 90% of which are singletons. Of the sample, over 0.75% is held by the ten largest clones.

The origin of this receptor is a man in his 60s with COVID-19, enrolled during active disease. Sequenced material: peripheral blood.

The CDR3 protein: CASSPLGGTVYGYTF. The bases are TGTGCCAGCTCACCACTCGGCGGGACAGTCTATGGCTACACCTTC. The chain couples TRBV18 to TRBJ1-2; 7 nucleotides in the junction match TRBD1. Trimmed from V: 1 base; trimmed from J: 4 bases; junction bases lacking a gene match: 6. The CDR3, cysteine through phenylalanine, is 15 amino acids long. Kept here is only the CDR3 DNA, which spans 45 bases and is read in frame from base 1. The germline V gene sets CDR1 to KGHSH and CDR2 to LQKENI.